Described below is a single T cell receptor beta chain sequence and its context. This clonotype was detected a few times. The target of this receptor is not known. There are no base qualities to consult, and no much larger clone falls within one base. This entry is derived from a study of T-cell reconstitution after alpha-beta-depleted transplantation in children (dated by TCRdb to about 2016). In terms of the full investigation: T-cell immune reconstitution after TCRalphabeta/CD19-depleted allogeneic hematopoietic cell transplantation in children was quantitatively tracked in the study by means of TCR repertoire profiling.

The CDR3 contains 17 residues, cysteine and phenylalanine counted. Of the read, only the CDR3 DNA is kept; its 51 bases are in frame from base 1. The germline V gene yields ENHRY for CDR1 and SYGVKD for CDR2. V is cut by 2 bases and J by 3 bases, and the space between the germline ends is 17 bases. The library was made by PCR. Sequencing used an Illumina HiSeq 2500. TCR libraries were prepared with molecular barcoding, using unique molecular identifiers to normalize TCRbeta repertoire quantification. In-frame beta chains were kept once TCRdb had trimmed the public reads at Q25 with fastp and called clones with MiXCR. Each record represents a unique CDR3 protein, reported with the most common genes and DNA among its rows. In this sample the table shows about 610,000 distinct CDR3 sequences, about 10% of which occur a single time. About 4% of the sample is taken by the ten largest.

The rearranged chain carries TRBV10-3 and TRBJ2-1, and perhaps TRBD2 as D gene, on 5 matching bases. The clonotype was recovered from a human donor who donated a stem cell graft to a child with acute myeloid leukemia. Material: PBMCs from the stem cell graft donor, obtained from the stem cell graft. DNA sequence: TGTGCCATCAGTGAGGAAGACTACTCACCACTCTACAATGAGCAGTTCTTC. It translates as CAISEEDYSPLYNEQFF.